The text below deals with one TCR beta chain. This clonotype appeared a few times. Its target antigen remains unknown. No per-base quality is available; no much larger clone lies one base away. This sample is drawn from a study of response to subunit inactivated influenza vaccine listed by TCRdb under 2018. Regarding the research as a whole: The study used deep quantitative T cell receptor repertoire profiling to track responses to a trivalent subunit inactivated influenza vaccine. What the study reported, not specific to this receptor: The authors suggested that each seasonal influenza vaccination may recruit only a limited number of new T cells.

Via the germline V gene (reference sequence), CDR1 is DFQATT and CDR2 SNEGSKA. Trimming accounts for 4 bases at V and 9 bases at J, while the number of junction bases matched to no gene is 12. The CDR3 holds 14 amino acids from the cysteine to the phenylalanine. The DNA shown is the 42-base CDR3, in frame from base 1. Library construction relied on RT-PCR. Sequencing was performed on an Illumina HiSeq 2500. TCRdb trimmed public reads at Q25 via fastp, called clones via MiXCR and kept in-frame beta chains. One record per CDR3 amino acid sequence lists the most common genes and DNA. The sample profile shows 630,000 or so distinct CDR3 sequences; around 14% of them were found once. The top ten clonotypes cover approximately 10% of the sample.

Sample: PBMCs from blood, taken 11 to 12 days after vaccination. Here the chain combines TRBV20-1 and TRBJ2-1, with 7 bases in between that match TRBD2. The source is a man in his forties or fifties who received an inactivated influenza vaccine. Donor details come from another sample of the same person, matched by shared clones. The nucleotides read TGCAGTGCTACCCTAGCGGTGGCGGGATTTGAGCAGTTCTTC. The resulting protein is CSATLAVAGFEQFF.